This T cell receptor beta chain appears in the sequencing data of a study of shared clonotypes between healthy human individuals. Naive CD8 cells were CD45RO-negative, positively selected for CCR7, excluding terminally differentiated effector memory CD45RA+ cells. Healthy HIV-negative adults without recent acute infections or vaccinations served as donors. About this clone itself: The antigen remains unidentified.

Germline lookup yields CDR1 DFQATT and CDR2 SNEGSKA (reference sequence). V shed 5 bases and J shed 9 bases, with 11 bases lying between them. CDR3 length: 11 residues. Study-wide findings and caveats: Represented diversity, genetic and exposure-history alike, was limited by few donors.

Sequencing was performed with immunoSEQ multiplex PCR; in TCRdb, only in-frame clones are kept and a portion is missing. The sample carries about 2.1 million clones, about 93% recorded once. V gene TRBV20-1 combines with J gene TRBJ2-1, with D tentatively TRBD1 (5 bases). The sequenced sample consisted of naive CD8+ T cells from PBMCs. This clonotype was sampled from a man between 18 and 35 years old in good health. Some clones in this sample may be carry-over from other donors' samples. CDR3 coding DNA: TGCAGTGCTGTCAGGGAAAGTGAGCAGTTCTTC. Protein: CSAVRESEQFF.